This T cell receptor (beta chain) was obtained from a study of monozygotic twins with inflammatory bowel disease. Turning to this clonotype: Its antigen is unidentified.

Total RNA input per TCR library was 3,500 to 4,500 ng. One entry per CDR3 protein, without DNA, is what TCRdb gives after re-calling the 5' RACE reads. Reported are 400,000 to 500,000 distinct CDR3 sequences; the ten largest clones contain 2% to 3%. Whole-study results and caveats: Varying immunosuppressive regimens may have increased patient repertoire variability.

The sequence was collected from a human donor with ulcerative colitis or Crohn's disease, or a healthy co-twin of an affected twin (not recorded which). The specimen sequenced was blood.

CDR3 in amino acids: CASSPRGTGGGETQYF. This chain joins TRBV2 and TRBJ2-5; the TCRdb D gene call, TRBD1, has no DNA to confirm it. Germline V gives CDR1 SNHLY, CDR2 FYNNEI. This CDR3 spans 16 amino acids. The whole variable domain, filled in from reference TRBV2 and TRBJ2-5, reads EPEVTQTPSHQVTQMGQEVILRCVPISNHLYFYWYRQILGQKVEFLVSFYNNEISEKSEIFDDQFSVERPDGSNFTLKIRSTKLEDSAMYFCASSPRGTGGGETQYFGPGTRLLVL.